These 27 T cell receptor beta chains share one sample of origin, sequenced in a study of T cells after yellow fever vaccination. TCRdb redid the calling of the 5' RACE reads with MiXCR, one entry per CDR3 protein. The sample lists roughly 340,000 distinct CDR3 sequences; 8% to 10% were seen once. Sample: PBMCs, taken on the day of the first yellow fever vaccination. These receptors all stem from a man younger than 35 who received the YFV17D yellow fever vaccine.

This clonotype was detected many times. The chain is built from TRBV6-2 or TRBV6-3 and TRBJ2-3; weak D call: TRBD1 (6 bases). The V end lost 2 bases, the J end lost 5 bases, and 14 bases lay between the germline ends. The CDR3 has 15 amino acids. Germline V lookup: CDR1 MNHEY, CDR2 SVGEGT. This chain's CDR3 is CASSYADRFGDTQYF. In DNA form, the CDR3 reads TGTGCCAGCAGTTACGCAGACAGGTTCGGAGATACGCAGTATTTT.

The table lists this clonotype with a few counts. CDR3 coding DNA: TGTGCCACCAGCAGCATACAGGTGTGGGAGACCCAGTACTTC. It specifies CATSSIQVWETQYF. The chain recombines TRBV15 with TRBJ2-5, with D possibly matching TRBD1 (5 bases). V dropped 3 bases and J dropped 5 bases, with 13 bases sitting between them. Per the germline V gene, CDR1 is LNHNV and CDR2 is YYDKDF (reference sequence). The CDR3 runs to 14 residues. Together with reference TRBV15 and TRBJ2-5, the CDR3 gives the full variable domain: DAMVIQNPRYQVTQFGKPVTLSCSQTLNHNVMYWYQQKSSQAPKLLFHYYDKDFNNEADTPDNFQSRRPNTSFCFLDIRSPGLGDTAMYLCATSSIQVWETQYFGPGTRLLVL.

The genes are TRBV5-5 and TRBJ2-1; D perhaps matches TRBD2 (6 bases). The V gene's germline CDR1 is SGHKS and CDR2 YYEKEE (reference sequence). The CDR3 length is 15 residues. Trimming took off 4 bases at V and 4 bases at J, with 15 bases between the two ends. CDR3 region: CASSRDLWEYNEQFF. The CDR3 DNA reads TGTGCCAGCAGCCGGGACTTATGGGAGTACAATGAGCAGTTCTTC.

This clonotype was seen only a few times. V gene TRBV6-4 combines with J gene TRBJ1-2; TRBD1 agrees at 9 bases. CDR1 and CDR2 from the germline V gene are MRHNA and SNTAGT. CDR3 length: 13 amino acids. Trimming cost V 6 bases and J 7 bases; bases outside gene matches: 6. The DNA for the CDR3 is TGTGCCAGCAGATCGGGACAGGGACTTGGCTACACCTTC. Translation gives CASRSGQGLGYTF.

This clonotype was recorded many times. This rearrangement joins TRBV5-1 to TRBJ2-2; D not certain. CDR3 size: 13 residues. From germline, CDR1 is SGHRS and CDR2 YFSETQ. V was shortened by 1 base and J by 5 bases, with 6 bases between the two germline ends. In nucleotides, the CDR3 is TGCGCCAGCAGCTTGACCGTGACCGGGGAGCTGTTTTTT. Residues: CASSLTVTGELFF.

The J gene is TRBJ2-2, the V gene TRBV6-1; perhaps TRBD2 as D (5 bases). From germline, CDR1 is MNHNS and CDR2 SASEGT. This CDR3 is 15 amino acids long. V was pared by 7 bases and J by 0 bases, with 12 bases between. CDR3 sequence reads: CASTPPGTNTGELFF. The CDR3 DNA follows: TGTGCCAGCACCCCCCCCGGGACGAACACCGGGGAGCTGTTTTTT.

This clonotype was recorded a few times. The DNA for the CDR3 is TGTGCCAGCAGCTTAGTGAGGGATACTGAAGCTTTCTTT. This codes for CASSLVRDTEAFF. The rearrangement uses TRBV7-2 and TRBJ1-1; D remains unclear. This CDR3 is 13 amino acids long. V lost 1 base, J lost 5 bases, and 8 bases lay in between. CDR1 is SGHTA and CDR2 is FQGNSA in the germline V gene.

Only a few counts were recorded for this clonotype. V usage is TRBV6-2 or TRBV6-3 and J usage is TRBJ1-5; perhaps TRBD1 as D (6 bases). The CDR3 contains 13 residues. Germline CDR1 MNHEY, CDR2 SVGEGT. Trimming removed 6 bases at V and 6 bases at J, with 12 bases between. The CDR3 sequence is CASSTTGLQPQHF. CDR3 in DNA: TGTGCCAGCAGCACGACAGGCCTTCAGCCCCAGCATTTT.

This clonotype was detected ten times or more. V and J are TRBV27 and TRBJ2-7, with unresolved D. The germline gives CDR1 MNHEY, CDR2 SMNVEV (reference sequence). The CDR3 has 15 residues. V lost 0 bases and J 4 bases, leaving 13 bases between the germline ends. The CDR3: CASSLSGISGYEQYF. In DNA form, the CDR3 reads TGTGCCAGCAGTTTATCGGGTATTTCGGGTTACGAGCAGTACTTC.

The table lists this clonotype with a few counts. The V and J genes are TRBV7-2 and TRBJ2-3; TRBD2 matches at 8 bases. After removal of 2 bases from V and 3 bases from J, the junction contained 10 bases not matched to a gene. CDR3 length: 17 residues. The germline gives CDR1 SGHTA, CDR2 FQGNSA. In DNA form, the CDR3 reads TGTGCCAGCAGCTTATTCGCGGGGGGCCTCACTACAGATACGCAGTATTTT. It encodes CASSLFAGGLTTDTQYF.

The chain is built from TRBV3-1 and TRBJ2-1; D unresolved. The V gene lost 3 bases and the J gene lost 7 bases, with 10 bases spanning the gap. The CDR3 runs to 13 residues. Per the germline V gene, CDR1 is LGHDT and CDR2 is YNNKEL (reference sequence). The CDR3 spells CASSHLVANEQFF. The DNA of the CDR3 is TGTGCCAGCAGCCATCTTGTAGCTAATGAGCAGTTCTTC.

The chain uses TRBV28 and TRBJ2-2; D may match TRBD1 or TRBD2 (5 bases each). Trimming removed 7 bases from V and 6 bases from J, with 15 bases in between. Germline CDR1 is MDHEN and CDR2 is SYDVKM. The CDR3 loop spans 14 amino acids. CDR3 bases: TGTGCCAGCAAGGAGGAGCTGGGGGCCGGGGAGCTGTTTTTT. Translating gives CASKEELGAGELFF.

This chain links TRBV5-1 with TRBJ2-1; possible D gene TRBD2, 7 bases. Germline lookup yields CDR1 SGHRS and CDR2 YFSETQ. The CDR3 contains 17 residues. The V end lost 2 bases, the J end lost 0 bases, and 15 bases lay between the germline ends. The CDR3 protein is CASSFEGGQSSYNEQFF. The CDR3 coding sequence is TGCGCCAGCAGCTTCGAGGGGGGGCAGTCCTCCTACAATGAGCAGTTCTTC.

The J gene is TRBJ2-5, the V gene TRBV10-3; perhaps D is TRBD1 or TRBD2 (5 bases each). Germline loops: CDR1 ENHRY, CDR2 SYGVKD. The germline V and J ends were trimmed by 8 bases and 5 bases, with 15 bases remaining between them. The length of the CDR3 is 13 residues. The CDR3 reads CAIGPGALETQYF. The CDR3 region has the DNA TGTGCCATCGGCCCCGGGGCGCTTGAGACCCAGTACTTC.

There are many counts of this clonotype. The V gene is TRBV6-2 or TRBV6-3, the J gene TRBJ2-7, with 8 bases that match TRBD2. Unmatched junction bases numbered 14, after V lost 10 bases and J lost 6 bases. The germline CDR1 and CDR2 sequences are MNHEY and SVGEGT. There are 14 residues in the CDR3. The CDR3 is CATAGGERFLEQYF. CDR3 nucleotide sequence: TGTGCCACCGCCGGGGGGGAACGCTTTCTCGAGCAGTACTTC.

The chain couples TRBV5-1 to TRBJ2-5, with 8 positions matching TRBD2. The CDR3 totals 16 residues. The germline gives CDR1 SGHRS, CDR2 YFSETQ. With V trimmed by 3 bases and J by 7 bases, 14 bases remained unmatched. The CDR3 DNA reads TGCGCCAGCAGCTCAAGCCCGACTAGCGCCTCAGGGACCCAGTACTTC. Protein: CASSSSPTSASGTQYF.

In its sample, this clonotype was seen many times. This chain uses TRBV20-1 with TRBJ2-5; 7 positions match TRBD2. The CDR3 covers 13 residues. Per germline, CDR1 DFQATT and CDR2 SNEGSKA (reference sequence). With V trimmed by 3 bases and J by 0 bases, 1 base remained unmatched. This chain's CDR3 is CSASGLDQETQYF. DNA of the CDR3: TGCAGTGCTAGCGGACTAGACCAAGAGACCCAGTACTTC.

This clonotype occurred a few times. The rearrangement links TRBV12-3 or TRBV12-4 to TRBJ2-7; a possible D gene is TRBD1 (5 bases). The CDR3 is 15 amino acids. V lost 1 base to trimming and J lost 0 bases, with 10 bases between them. This CDR3 is CASSLGWGGSYEQYF. The CDR3, as DNA: TGTGCCAGCAGTTTAGGATGGGGCGGCTCCTACGAGCAGTACTTC.

Only a few counts were recorded for this clonotype. The V and J genes are TRBV4-3 and TRBJ1-1; D is unresolved. With 3 bases removed from V and 0 bases from J, the gap between germline ends came to 5 bases. Per germline, CDR1 LGHNA and CDR2 YSLEER. CDR3 size: 13 residues. CDR3 sequence: CASSQELNTEAFF. CDR3 in DNA: TGCGCCAGCAGCCAGGAGTTGAACACTGAAGCTTTCTTT.

This clonotype was counted between two and nine times. The chain uses TRBV25-1 and TRBJ2-2; D uncertain. The CDR3 covers 15 residues. V lost 3 bases and J 4 bases, leaving 12 bases between the germline ends. The V gene's germline CDR1 is MGHDK and CDR2 SYGVNS. In nucleotides, the CDR3 is TGTGCCAGCAGTGAGCCATCCCTGGGCACCGGGGAGCTGTTTTTT. It specifies CASSEPSLGTGELFF.

The chain employs TRBV6-2 or TRBV6-3 and TRBJ2-7; D not resolved. Germline-derived CDR1 and CDR2 are MNHEY and SVGEGT. V was trimmed by 6 bases and J by 0 bases, leaving 15 bases between them. This CDR3 is built from 15 residues. The DNA for the CDR3 is TGTGCCAGCAGATCCCACCCACACGCCTCCTACGAGCAGTACTTC. It is translated as CASRSHPHASYEQYF.

This chain connects TRBV12-3 or TRBV12-4 to TRBJ1-3; 9 nucleotides align to TRBD1. Trimming cost V 5 bases and J 1 base; bases outside gene matches: 9. CDR3 length: 17 amino acids. CDR3 residues: CASSPTGGGGSGNTIYF. CDR3 sequence (DNA): TGTGCCAGCAGTCCTACAGGGGGCGGTGGGTCTGGAAACACCATATATTTT.

A few counts support this clonotype. The chain is built from TRBV9 and TRBJ2-2; TRBD2 aligns across 8 bases. Losses at the gene ends were 0 bases for V and 3 bases for J; bases not matched to a gene: 7. This CDR3 is built from 17 residues. Germline lookup yields CDR1 SGDLS and CDR2 YYNGEE. The CDR3 reads CASSVGSGRGDTGELFF. As DNA, the CDR3 is TGTGCCAGCAGCGTAGGGTCCGGGCGGGGGGACACCGGGGAGCTGTTTTTT.

V usage is TRBV7-2 and J usage is TRBJ2-7; TRBD2 aligns across 7 bases. CDR3 size: 13 residues. Trimming cost V 5 bases and J 0 bases; bases outside gene matches: 1. Germline CDR1 SGHTA, CDR2 FQGNSA. CDR3 in amino acids: CASSAGVSYEQYF. The CDR3 nucleotides are TGTGCCAGCAGCGCGGGGGTCTCCTACGAGCAGTACTTC.

The sample holds a few counts of this clonotype. The genes are TRBV5-6 and TRBJ1-5; D is ambiguous. The ends were cut back, 4 bases at V and 2 bases at J, with 13 bases in the middle. Germline V gene lookup returns CDR1 SGHDT and CDR2 YYEEEE. The CDR3 contains 15 residues. DNA for the CDR3: TGTGCCAGCAGCCGGCGGGAGGAAGGCAATCAGCCCCAGCATTTT. This sequence encodes CASSRREEGNQPQHF.

The sample holds many counts of this clonotype. This chain uses TRBV5-1 with TRBJ2-5; 10 bases match TRBD2. This CDR3 spans 18 amino acids. The germline CDR1 and CDR2 sequences are SGHRS and YFSETQ. V gave up 2 bases and J gave up 3 bases; unmatched junction bases: 13. CDR3 region: CASSLPRSGLAEKETQYF. The DNA for the CDR3 is TGCGCCAGCAGCTTACCCCGCTCCGGACTAGCGGAGAAAGAGACCCAGTACTTC.

The sample holds a few counts of this clonotype. This chain joins TRBV7-9 and TRBJ2-1; possible D gene TRBD1, 6 bases. Trimming took off 5 bases at V and 6 bases at J, with 17 bases between the two ends. CDR1 SEHNR and CDR2 FQNEAQ come from the germline V gene (reference sequence). This CDR3 is 15 amino acids long. The CDR3 sequence: CASSLPGRGTNEQFF. In DNA form, the CDR3 reads TGTGCCAGCAGCCTCCCGGGAAGGGGGACCAATGAGCAGTTCTTC.